What follows are 21 T cell receptor beta chains derived from one specimen sequenced in a study of blood T cell repertoires in COVID-19. Method: immunoSEQ multiplex PCR; TCRdb's copy keeps in-frame clones and lacks some. The data show a few hundred thousand clones, roughly 84% seen once. The sample taken for sequencing was peripheral blood. The receptors here all came from a woman between 40 and 50 years old who had recovered from COVID-19.

The rearrangement uses TRBV11-3 and TRBJ2-7; a possible D gene is TRBD2 (6 bases). Looked up from germline, CDR1 is SGHNT and CDR2 is YENEEA. Between the trimmed V and J ends, which lost 5 bases and 2 bases, there was a span of 22 bases. The CDR3 is 17 residues long. CDR3 protein: CASSGGRRAGLPYEQYF. CDR3 nucleotide sequence: TGTGCCAGCAGCGGAGGCCGGCGTGCGGGGTTACCCTACGAGCAGTACTTC.

In the case of this clone: Other DNA sequences in this specimen translate into the identical CDR3. The chain couples TRBV18 to TRBJ1-1, with no clear D. Trimming left V 3 bases short and J 5 bases short, with 13 bases between. From germline, CDR1 is KGHSH and CDR2 LQKENI. The CDR3 covers 14 residues. The CDR3 reads CASSPSREGTEAFF. The CDR3 DNA reads as TGTGCCAGCTCACCTAGTAGGGAGGGAACTGAAGCTTTCTTT.

About this clone itself: At one of its ends the junction is not consistent with the germline gene, which may arise from a read error. This chain connects TRBV7-7 to TRBJ1-4; 9 bases are shared with TRBD1. The germline V gene has CDR1 SSHAT and CDR2 FNYEAQ (reference sequence). This CDR3 has 15 residues. CDR3 DNA sequence: TGTGCTAGCAGCCCAGCAGGACAGGGGAATGAAAAACTGTTTTTT. Its translation is CASSPAGQGNEKLFF.

The chain links TRBV28 to TRBJ2-7; 7 bases are a match to TRBD1. The germline gives CDR1 MDHEN, CDR2 SYDVKM. V shed 6 bases, J shed 3 bases, and the junction held 11 bases outside the gene matches. The CDR3 has 15 amino acids. CDR3 protein: CASRSPRGGHYEQYF. The CDR3, as DNA: TGTGCCAGCAGATCGCCTAGAGGGGGCCACTACGAGCAGTACTTC.

For the CDR3, the DNA is TGTGCCTGGGGCACCGGACAGGCCAATTCACCCCTCCACTTT. This codes for CAWGTGQANSPLHF. V gene TRBV30 combines with J gene TRBJ1-6; 7 positions agree with TRBD1. Germline CDR1 and CDR2: GTSNPN and SVGIG (reference sequence). This CDR3 has 14 amino acids. V trimming: 5 bases; J trimming: 7 bases; junction bases outside the gene matches: 8.

The chain joins TRBV6-2 or TRBV6-3 to TRBJ1-2, with D tentatively TRBD1 (5 bases). The V end was cut by 6 bases, the J end by 8 bases, with 22 bases between. The CDR3 runs 15 residues. Germline CDR1 reads MNHEY; CDR2 reads SVGEGT. The CDR3, as DNA: TGTGCCAGCAGCGACCGGACGGACACGATCAAGGGCTACACCTTC. Its translation is CASSDRTDTIKGYTF.

The chain couples TRBV11-2 to TRBJ2-2; no definite D call. V was cut by 4 bases and J by 7 bases, with 13 bases left in between. Per germline, CDR1 SGHAT and CDR2 FQNNGV. This CDR3 is 14 amino acids long. The CDR3 loop reads CASSWVRSGGELFF. DNA for the CDR3: TGTGCCAGCAGCTGGGTCCGGTCGGGCGGGGAGCTGTTTTTT.

The chain uses TRBV7-2 and TRBJ2-1, with 12 nucleotides matching TRBD2. The V and J ends lost 0 bases and 3 bases, in that order; junction bases with no gene match: 9. Germline CDR1 reads SGHTA; CDR2 reads FQGNSA. CDR3 length: 19 residues. DNA of the CDR3: TGTGCCAGCAGCTTAGCCCCTAGCGGGGGGGCCTACAACTACAATGAGCAGTTCTTC. It is translated as CASSLAPSGGAYNYNEQFF.

This sequence joins TRBV12-3 or TRBV12-4 and TRBJ1-2, with TRBD1 identical over 9 bases. Germline trimming cut 5 bases from V and 5 bases from J; bases unmatched to any gene: 3. This CDR3 is 13 amino acids long. CDR3 protein: CASSPDRGYGYTF. The CDR3 bases are TGTGCCAGCAGTCCAGACAGGGGGTATGGCTACACCTTC.

The chain links TRBV12-3 or TRBV12-4 to TRBJ1-2; D remains ambiguous. This CDR3 contains 13 residues. V was pared by 3 bases and J by 5 bases, with 10 bases between. CDR3 sequence (DNA): TGTGCCAGCAGTTTCGAGGCTGGGTATGGCTACACCTTC. It encodes CASSFEAGYGYTF.

J is TRBJ1-4 and V is TRBV7-2, with TRBD1 matching over 11 bases. CDR1 and CDR2 (germline): SGHTA, FQGNSA. Trimming at V came to 4 bases and at J to 1 base, leaving 5 bases not matched to a gene. This CDR3 has 17 amino acids. The CDR3 is CASSSWTGGRTNEKLFF. CDR3 nucleotide sequence: TGTGCCAGCAGCTCTTGGACAGGGGGCAGAACTAATGAAAAACTGTTTTTT. Based on the CDR3 plus reference TRBV7-2 and TRBJ1-4, the full variable domain is GAGVSQSPSNKVTEKGKDVELRCDPISGHTALYWYRQSLGQGLEFLIYFQGNSAPDKSGLPSDRFSAERTGGSVSTLTIQRTQQEDSAVYLCASSSWTGGRTNEKLFFGSGTQLSVL.

CDR3 amino acids: CASSWVAGNYEQYF. The CDR3 nucleotides are TGCGCCAGCAGCTGGGTCGCAGGAAATTACGAGCAGTACTTC. V gene TRBV5-1 combines with J gene TRBJ2-7; D is ambiguous. V lost 3 bases and J 4 bases, leaving 14 bases between the germline ends. Per germline, CDR1 SGHRS and CDR2 YFSETQ. CDR3 size: 14 residues.

This chain joins TRBV19 and TRBJ1-1; D is perhaps TRBD1 (5 bases). CDR1 LNHDA and CDR2 SQIVND come from the germline V gene (reference sequence). This CDR3 spans 14 amino acids. The germline V and J ends were trimmed by 9 bases and 5 bases, with 19 bases remaining between them. CDR3 loop: CASRGGEGRTEAFF. DNA of the CDR3: TGTGCCAGCCGAGGAGGGGAGGGGAGAACTGAAGCTTTCTTT.

This chain joins TRBV14 and TRBJ2-3; D possibly corresponds to TRBD2 (6 bases). The V gene's germline CDR1 is SGHDN and CDR2 FVKESK. V was shortened by 6 bases and J by 8 bases, with 18 bases between the two germline ends. This CDR3 contains 14 residues. CDR3 DNA sequence: TGTGCCAGCAGTCTCCTATTCGGGGGATTTACGCAGTATTTT. This gives the protein CASSLLFGGFTQYF.

This clone showed up just once. The chain joins TRBV5-4 to TRBJ1-1; 8 bases are shared with TRBD1. This CDR3 contains 13 residues. J gave up 3 bases and V 4 bases, and 2 bases lay outside the gene matches. Germline CDR1 SGHNT, CDR2 YYREEE (reference sequence). The DNA of the CDR3 is TGTGCCAGCAGCGAGGACAGGGACACTGAAGCTTTCTTT. It yields the protein CASSEDRDTEAFF.

The genes are TRBV6-5 and TRBJ2-5; a weak D match, TRBD1 (6 bases). This CDR3 is built from 12 residues. With 10 bases removed from V and 2 bases from J, the gap between germline ends came to 11 bases. The germline CDR1 and CDR2 sequences are MNHEY and SVGAGI. The CDR3 DNA follows: TGTGCCAACCTAGACAGGCAAGAGACCCAGTACTTC. Residues: CANLDRQETQYF.

V gene TRBV11-2 combines with J gene TRBJ2-2; no clear D. Per germline, CDR1 SGHAT and CDR2 FQNNGV. This CDR3 region has 16 residues. With 6 bases removed from V and 7 bases from J, the gap between germline ends came to 21 bases. The CDR3, as DNA: TGTGCCAGCAGTCCTCACAGAAGTCCGGTTAGCGGGGAGCTGTTTTTT. Its translation is CASSPHRSPVSGELFF.

The CDR3 DNA follows: TGTGCCAGCAGCTTGGCCAGCGGGGGTGCAGTTTTAGAGACCCAGTACTTC. Encoded protein: CASSLASGGAVLETQYF. This chain links TRBV5-4 with TRBJ2-5; 8 nucleotides match TRBD2. Germline-derived CDR1 and CDR2 are SGHNT and YYREEE (reference sequence). The CDR3 runs to 17 residues. V gave up 0 bases and J gave up 4 bases; unmatched junction bases: 11.

The gene calls are TRBV18 and TRBJ1-2, with 7 bases identical to TRBD1. The CDR3 has 15 residues. Trimming removed 2 bases from V and 0 bases from J; junction bases left unmatched: 3. The germline V gene encodes CDR1 KGHSH and CDR2 LQKENI. In nucleotides, the CDR3 is TGTGCCAGCTCACCATCTGGGACAGCTAACTATGGCTACACCTTC. This gives the protein CASSPSGTANYGYTF. The complete variable domain, with remaining parts taken from reference TRBV18 and TRBJ1-2, reads NAGVMQNPRHLVRRRGQEARLRCSPMKGHSHVYWYRQLPEEGLKFMVYLQKENIIDESGMPKERFSAEFPKEGPSILRIQQVVRGDSAAYFCASSPSGTANYGYTFGSGTRLTVV.

The chain combines TRBV6-1 with TRBJ2-1; 8 bases are a match to TRBD2. V lost 2 bases to trimming and J lost 1 base; unmatched junction nucleotides: 10. The CDR3 runs 18 residues. Germline CDR1 and CDR2: MNHNS and SASEGT. CDR3 sequence reads: CASSERLAGSRSYNEQFF. In nucleotides, the CDR3 is TGTGCCAGCAGTGAAAGGTTAGCGGGGTCACGTTCCTACAATGAGCAGTTCTTC.

This chain links TRBV19 with TRBJ1-5; tentative D call: TRBD1 (5 bases). The CDR3 is made up of 14 amino acids. Germline CDR1 LNHDA, CDR2 SQIVND (reference sequence). The V and J ends lost 3 bases and 3 bases respectively, with 9 bases between them. The CDR3 nucleotides are TGTGCCAGTAGTATCGGACATGACAATCAGCCCCAGCATTTT. It specifies CASSIGHDNQPQHF.